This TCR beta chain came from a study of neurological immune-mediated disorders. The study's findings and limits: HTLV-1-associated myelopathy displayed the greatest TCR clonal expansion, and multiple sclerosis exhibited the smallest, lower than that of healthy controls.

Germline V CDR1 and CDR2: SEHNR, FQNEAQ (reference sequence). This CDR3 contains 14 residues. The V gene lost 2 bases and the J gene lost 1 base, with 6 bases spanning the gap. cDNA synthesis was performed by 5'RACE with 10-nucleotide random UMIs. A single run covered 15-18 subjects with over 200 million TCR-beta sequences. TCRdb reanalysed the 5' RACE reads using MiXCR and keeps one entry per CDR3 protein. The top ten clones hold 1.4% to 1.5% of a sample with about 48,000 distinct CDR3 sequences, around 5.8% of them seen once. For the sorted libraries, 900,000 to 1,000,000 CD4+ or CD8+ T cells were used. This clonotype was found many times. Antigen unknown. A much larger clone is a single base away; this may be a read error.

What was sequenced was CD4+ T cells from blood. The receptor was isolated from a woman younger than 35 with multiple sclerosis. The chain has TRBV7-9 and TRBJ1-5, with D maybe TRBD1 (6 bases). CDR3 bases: TGTGCCAGCAGCTTAACAGGGAGCAATCAGCCCCAGCATTTT. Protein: CASSLTGSNQPQHF.